What follows are 19 T cell receptor beta chains derived from one specimen sequenced in a study of blood T cell repertoires in COVID-19. The method was immunoSEQ multiplex PCR; TCRdb's version includes in-frame clones alone and lacks a portion of them. The sample holds over 200,000 clones; about 90% are singletons and the top ten take 1.9%. The sequenced material came from peripheral blood. These receptor sequences come from a man aged 35-49 years with active or convalescent COVID-19.

The chain uses TRBV28 and TRBJ1-2; TRBD1 matches 9 bases. Germline-derived CDR1 and CDR2 are MDHEN and SYDVKM. With V trimmed by 3 bases and J by 8 bases, 10 bases remained unmatched. The CDR3 has 15 amino acids. DNA of the CDR3: TGTGCCAGCAGTTTTAGTTTGGGACAGGGTACCGGCTACACCTTC. It is translated as CASSFSLGQGTGYTF.

The V gene is TRBV6-5, the J gene TRBJ2-3; TRBD1 aligns across 7 bases. Germline V gives CDR1 MNHEY, CDR2 SVGAGI. V was pared by 4 bases and J by 1 base, with 5 bases of the junction left unmatched. The CDR3 spans 15 residues. Here the CDR3 DNA reads TGTGCCAGCAGTTCCTACAGGGGCGGCACAGATACGCAGTATTTT. Amino acids: CASSSYRGGTDTQYF.

The chain joins TRBV5-1 to TRBJ1-4; D not resolved. Per the germline V gene, CDR1 is SGHRS and CDR2 is YFSETQ. Trimming shortened V by 1 base and J by 7 bases, and 20 bases separated the two germline ends. This CDR3 contains 17 residues. In nucleotides, the CDR3 is TGCGCCAGCAGCTTGCCCCTGGGCGTGGCAGGAGGTGAAAAACTGTTTTTT. Residues: CASSLPLGVAGGEKLFF.

J is TRBJ2-1 and V is TRBV7-9; 15 bases align to TRBD2. CDR1 is SEHNR and CDR2 is FQNEAQ in the germline V gene (reference sequence). Trimming took 10 bases from V and 4 from J; bases not matched to a gene: 5. This CDR3 spans 15 amino acids. CDR3 bases: TGTGCCACCCCGGGACTAGCGGGAGGTTACAATGAGCAGTTCTTC. Its protein product is CATPGLAGGYNEQFF.

The J gene is TRBJ2-6, the V gene TRBV11-2; a possible D gene is TRBD1 (5 bases). Trimming pared 2 bases from V and 0 bases from J, leaving 17 bases between. Germline-derived CDR1 and CDR2 are SGHAT and FQNNGV. CDR3 length: 19 amino acids. The DNA of the CDR3 is TGTGCCAGCAGCTTAAGGGGTGTGGGCCGCCTCTCTGGGGCCAACGTCCTGACTTTC. Its translation is CASSLRGVGRLSGANVLTF.

This clone was seen a few times. The chain has TRBV19 and TRBJ2-5; maybe TRBD2 (6 bases). Between the trimmed V and J ends, which lost 5 bases and 5 bases, there was a span of 15 bases. The CDR3 has 14 residues. Germline V lookup: CDR1 LNHDA, CDR2 SQIVND (reference sequence). CDR3 DNA: TGTGCCAGTAGTTACTTTGCGGGGTCGGAGACCCAGTACTTC. This encodes CASSYFAGSETQYF.

The genes are TRBV27 and TRBJ2-7; tentative D call: TRBD2 (6 bases). From germline, CDR1 is MNHEY and CDR2 SMNVEV (reference sequence). The CDR3 contains 14 residues. V shed 5 bases and J shed 7 bases, with 18 bases lying between them. CDR3 nucleotides: TGTGCCAGCAGTCCCACCGGCAGGGCGGGGGAGCAGTACTTC. Amino acids: CASSPTGRAGEQYF.

The chain couples TRBV25-1 to TRBJ1-2, with D uncertain. Between the trimmed V and J ends, which lost 5 bases and 0 bases, there was a span of 19 bases. CDR1 and CDR2 (germline): MGHDK, SYGVNS. The CDR3 has 17 amino acids. The CDR3 DNA reads TGTGCCAGCAGTCCACTGGACTGGGGTCCTTCTAACTATGGCTACACCTTC. Translated: CASSPLDWGPSNYGYTF.

The chain recombines TRBV6-2 or TRBV6-3 with TRBJ2-3; D might be TRBD2 (6 bases). Germline V gene sequence: CDR1 MNHEY, CDR2 SVGEGT. The ends were cut back, 6 bases at V and 6 bases at J, with 19 bases in the middle. The CDR3 has 15 residues. For the CDR3, the DNA is TGTGCCAGCAGCCCCGGTGGGGCGGGGTTTGATACGCAGTATTTT. Protein product: CASSPGGAGFDTQYF.

The chain has TRBV7-9 and TRBJ1-5; 7 bases line up with TRBD1. This CDR3 region has 13 residues. V shed 2 bases, J shed 5 bases, and the junction held 0 bases outside the gene matches. In germline, CDR1 is SEHNR, CDR2 FQNEAQ (reference sequence). The CDR3 reads CASSLQGDQPQHF. CDR3 nucleotide sequence: TGTGCCAGCAGCTTACAGGGGGATCAGCCCCAGCATTTT.

V gene TRBV5-1 combines with J gene TRBJ2-1; 10 bases fit TRBD2. J gave up 2 bases and V 2 bases, and 1 base lay outside the gene matches. Per germline, CDR1 SGHRS and CDR2 YFSETQ. This CDR3 spans 15 amino acids. The CDR3 nucleotides read TGCGCCAGCAGCTTAAGCGGGGGGGCCTACAATGAGCAGTTCTTC. Its translation: CASSLSGGAYNEQFF.

This chain joins TRBV9 and TRBJ2-1; D is unresolved. The V and J ends lost 0 bases and 4 bases respectively, with 17 bases between them. The germline CDR1 and CDR2 sequences are SGDLS and YYNGEE. The CDR3 consists of 17 residues. The DNA of the CDR3 is TGTGCCAGCAGCGTAGGCACAACCAGGCTCTTTTACAATGAGCAGTTCTTC. Amino acids: CASSVGTTRLFYNEQFF.

The chain carries TRBV2 and TRBJ1-1, with a tentative D call TRBD1 (5 bases). CDR3 length: 12 residues. V shed 7 bases and J shed 1 base, with 7 bases lying between them. The germline gives CDR1 SNHLY, CDR2 FYNNEI. CDR3 residues: CASTDRNTEAFF. The CDR3, as DNA: TGTGCCAGCACCGACAGGAACACTGAAGCTTTCTTT.

The V gene is TRBV6-6, the J gene TRBJ2-1, with D maybe TRBD2 (6 bases). Germline V gene sequence: CDR1 MNHNY, CDR2 SVGAGI (reference sequence). The germline V and J ends were trimmed by 2 bases and 5 bases, with 10 bases remaining between them. CDR3 length: 14 residues. This CDR3 is CASSYGGLDNEQFF. DNA of the CDR3: TGTGCCAGCAGTTACGGGGGACTCGACAATGAGCAGTTCTTC.

The chain is built from TRBV6-5 and TRBJ1-2, with TRBD1 matching over 8 bases. The germline CDR1 and CDR2 sequences are MNHEY and SVGAGI. This CDR3 contains 14 residues. The ends lost 5 bases at V and 10 bases at J; junction bases unmatched: 12. CDR3 sequence (DNA): TGTGCCAGCAGTCGGAGCAGGGGGCCGCTATCCTACACCTTC. It translates to CASSRSRGPLSYTF.

The genes are TRBV2 and TRBJ2-3; 7 bases line up with TRBD1. The CDR3 runs 16 residues. The germline V gene has CDR1 SNHLY and CDR2 FYNNEI. The ends lost 6 bases at V and 3 bases at J; junction bases unmatched: 12. CDR3 residues: CASRDPSRGRTDTQYF. DNA of the CDR3: TGTGCCAGCAGGGACCCGTCCAGGGGGAGAACAGATACGCAGTATTTT.

This rearrangement joins TRBV4-1 to TRBJ1-1; D is unresolved. Trimming left V 4 bases short and J 0 bases short, with 15 bases between. Germline values: CDR1 MGHRA, CDR2 YSYEKL. The CDR3 is 16 residues long. The DNA for the CDR3 is TGCGCCAGCAGCCCGTTGGAGGTGCCCATGAACACTGAAGCTTTCTTT. It specifies CASSPLEVPMNTEAFF.

The chain carries TRBV14 and TRBJ2-2, with D unresolved. CDR3 length: 14 residues. V lost 3 bases, J lost 5 bases, and 10 bases lay in between. Germline V CDR1 and CDR2: SGHDN, FVKESK. CDR3 DNA: TGTGCCAGCAGCCAGGAGCCAGTTACCGGGGAGCTGTTTTTT. Its protein is CASSQEPVTGELFF.

J is TRBJ1-2 and V is TRBV19; TRBD1 is a possible D gene (6 bases). CDR1 LNHDA and CDR2 SQIVND come from the germline V gene (reference sequence). The CDR3 spans 15 residues. V was shortened by 5 bases and J by 1 base, with 14 bases between the two germline ends. The CDR3 loop is CASSSQTGRNYGYTF. CDR3 nucleotides: TGTGCCAGTAGTTCGCAGACAGGCCGTAACTATGGCTACACCTTC.